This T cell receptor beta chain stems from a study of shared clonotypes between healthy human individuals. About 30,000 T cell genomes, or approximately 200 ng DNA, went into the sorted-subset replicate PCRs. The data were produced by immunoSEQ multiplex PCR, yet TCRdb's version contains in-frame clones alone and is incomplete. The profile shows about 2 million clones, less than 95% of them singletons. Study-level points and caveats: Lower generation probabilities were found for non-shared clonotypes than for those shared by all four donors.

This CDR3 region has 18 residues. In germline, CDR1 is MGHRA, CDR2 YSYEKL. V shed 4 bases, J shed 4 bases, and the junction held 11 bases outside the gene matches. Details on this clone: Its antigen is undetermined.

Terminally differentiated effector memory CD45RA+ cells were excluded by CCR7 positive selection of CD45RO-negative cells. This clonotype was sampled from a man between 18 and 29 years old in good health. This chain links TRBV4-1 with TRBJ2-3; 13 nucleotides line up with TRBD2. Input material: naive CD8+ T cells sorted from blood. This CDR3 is CASSPKIGLAGVADTQYF. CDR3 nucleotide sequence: TGCGCCAGCAGCCCGAAGATAGGACTAGCGGGAGTTGCAGATACGCAGTATTTT.